Described below is a single T cell receptor beta chain sequence and its context. Its target is not known. This record comes from a study of CXCR3-negative and CXCR3-positive naive CD8 T cells. Per germline, CDR1 MGHDK and CDR2 SYGVNS. The length of the CDR3 is 12 residues. The authors prepared UMI-labeled TRB cDNA libraries by 5' RACE. After re-calling the 5' RACE reads, TCRdb lists one entry per CDR3 protein, DNA absent. The sample has 50,000 to 75,000 distinct CDR3 sequences; the top ten hold approximately 0.42%. Study findings and constraints: TRB CDR3 properties were used to infer TCR strength, and surface CD5 was comparable between naive subsets.

The study sorted every CD8+ T cell subset in triplicate at approximately 300,000 cells each. Naivety in CD8+ T cells corresponded to a CD45RO-CCR7+CD27+CD95- phenotype. The rearrangement uses TRBV25-1 and TRBJ2-7. The TCR was taken from a human donor in good health. Some clones in this sample may be carry-over from other donors' samples. The material sequenced was naive CXCR3- CD8+ T cells from blood. Subset: CD45RO-CCR7+CD27+CD95- naive CD8+ T cells lacking CXCR3 (TNR3-). CDR3 region: CASSQSAYEQYF.